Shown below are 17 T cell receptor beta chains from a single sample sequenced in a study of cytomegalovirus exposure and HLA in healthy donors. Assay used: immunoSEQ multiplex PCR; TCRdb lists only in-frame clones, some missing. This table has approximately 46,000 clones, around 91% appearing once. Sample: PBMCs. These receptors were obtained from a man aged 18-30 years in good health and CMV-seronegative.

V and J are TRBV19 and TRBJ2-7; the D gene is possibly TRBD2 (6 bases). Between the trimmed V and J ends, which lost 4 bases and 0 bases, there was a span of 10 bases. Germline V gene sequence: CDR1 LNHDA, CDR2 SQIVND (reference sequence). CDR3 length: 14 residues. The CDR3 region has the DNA TGTGCCAGTAGTAGCCAACTAGCCTCCTACGAGCAGTACTTC. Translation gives CASSSQLASYEQYF. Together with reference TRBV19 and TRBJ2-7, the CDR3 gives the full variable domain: DGGITQSPKYLFRKEGQNVTLSCEQNLNHDAMYWYRQDPGQGLRLIYYSQIVNDFQKGDIAEGYSVSREKKESFPLTVTSAQKNPTAFYLCASSSQLASYEQYFGPGTRLTVT.

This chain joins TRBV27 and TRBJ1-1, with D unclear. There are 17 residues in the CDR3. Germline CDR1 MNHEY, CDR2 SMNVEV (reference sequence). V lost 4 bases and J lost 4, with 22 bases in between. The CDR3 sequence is CASSSQELGSLGTEAFF. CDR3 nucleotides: TGTGCCAGCAGTTCTCAAGAGTTAGGGAGTTTGGGCACTGAAGCTTTCTTT.

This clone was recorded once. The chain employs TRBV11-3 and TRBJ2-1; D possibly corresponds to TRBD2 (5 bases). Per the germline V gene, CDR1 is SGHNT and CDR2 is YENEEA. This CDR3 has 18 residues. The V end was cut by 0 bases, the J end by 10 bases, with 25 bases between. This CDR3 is CASSLELPRASPDLEQFF. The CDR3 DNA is TGTGCCAGCAGCTTAGAACTCCCCCGGGCTAGCCCCGATCTAGAGCAGTTCTTC.

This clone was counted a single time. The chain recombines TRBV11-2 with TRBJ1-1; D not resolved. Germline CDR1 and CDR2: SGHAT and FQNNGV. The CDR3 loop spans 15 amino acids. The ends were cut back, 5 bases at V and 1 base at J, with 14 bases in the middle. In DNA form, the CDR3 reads TGTGCCAGCAGCCATATTGTGGCAAGGAACACTGAAGCTTTCTTT. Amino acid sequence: CASSHIVARNTEAFF.

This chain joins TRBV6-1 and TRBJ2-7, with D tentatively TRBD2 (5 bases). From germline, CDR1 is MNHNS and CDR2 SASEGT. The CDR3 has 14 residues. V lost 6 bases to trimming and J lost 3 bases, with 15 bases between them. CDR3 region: CASSPNGVVYEQYF. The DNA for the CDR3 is TGTGCCAGCAGCCCTAACGGGGTCGTCTACGAGCAGTACTTC.

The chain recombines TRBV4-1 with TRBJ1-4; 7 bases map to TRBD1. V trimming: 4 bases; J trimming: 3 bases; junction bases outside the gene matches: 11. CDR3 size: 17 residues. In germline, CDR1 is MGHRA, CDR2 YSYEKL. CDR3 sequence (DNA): TGCGCCAGCAGCCCATACTCGACAGGGTGGGCTAATGAAAAACTGTTTTTT. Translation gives CASSPYSTGWANEKLFF.

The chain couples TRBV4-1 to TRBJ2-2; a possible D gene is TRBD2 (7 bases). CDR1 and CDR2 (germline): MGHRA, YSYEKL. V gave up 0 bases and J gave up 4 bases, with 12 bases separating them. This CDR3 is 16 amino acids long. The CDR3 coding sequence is TGCGCCAGCAGCCAAGATTCTAGGGGGGGCACCGGGGAGCTGTTTTTT. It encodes CASSQDSRGGTGELFF.

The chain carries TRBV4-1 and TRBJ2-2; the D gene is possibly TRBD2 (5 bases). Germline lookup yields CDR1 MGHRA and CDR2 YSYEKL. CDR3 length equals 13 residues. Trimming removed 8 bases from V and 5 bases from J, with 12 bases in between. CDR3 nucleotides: TGCGCCAGCGCAGGAACTAGGACCGGGGAGCTGTTTTTT. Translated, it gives CASAGTRTGELFF.

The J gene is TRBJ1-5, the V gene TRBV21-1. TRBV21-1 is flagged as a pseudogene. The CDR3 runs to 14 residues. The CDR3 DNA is TGTGCCAGCAGCAAAATTTCCGCCGAGGCGCCTCAGCATTTT. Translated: CASSKISAEAPQHF.

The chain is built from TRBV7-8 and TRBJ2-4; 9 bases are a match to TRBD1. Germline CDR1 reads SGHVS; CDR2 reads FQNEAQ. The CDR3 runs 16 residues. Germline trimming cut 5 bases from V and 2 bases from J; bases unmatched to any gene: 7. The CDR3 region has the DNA TGTGCCAGCAGCAGCAGGGGACAGGGTTCCAAAAACATTCAGTACTTC. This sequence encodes CASSSRGQGSKNIQYF.

In DNA form, the CDR3 reads TGCAGCGTTGGTGTTAGAAACACAGATACGCAGTATTTT. Translating it yields CSVGVRNTDTQYF. This chain connects TRBV29-1 to TRBJ2-3; D uncertain. Germline V gene data show CDR1 as SQVTM and CDR2 as ANQGSEA. V gave up 4 bases and J gave up 2 bases, with 10 bases separating them. The CDR3 runs to 13 residues.

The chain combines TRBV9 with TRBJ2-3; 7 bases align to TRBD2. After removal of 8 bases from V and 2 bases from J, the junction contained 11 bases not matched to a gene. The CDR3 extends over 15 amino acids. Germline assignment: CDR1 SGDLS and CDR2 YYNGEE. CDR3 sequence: CASSGGGHDTDTQYF. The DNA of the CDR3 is TGTGCCAGTTCGGGGGGAGGGCACGACACAGATACGCAGTATTTT.

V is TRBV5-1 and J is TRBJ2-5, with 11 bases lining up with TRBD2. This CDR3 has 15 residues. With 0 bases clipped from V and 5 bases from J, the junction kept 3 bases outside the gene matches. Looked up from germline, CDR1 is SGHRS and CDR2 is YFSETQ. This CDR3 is CASSLGTSGSETQYF. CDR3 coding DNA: TGCGCCAGCAGCTTGGGCACTAGCGGGAGTGAGACCCAGTACTTC. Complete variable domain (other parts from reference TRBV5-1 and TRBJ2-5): KAGVTQTPRYLIKTRGQQVTLSCSPISGHRSVSWYQQTPGQGLQFLFEYFSETQRNKGNFPGRFSGRQFSNSRSEMNVSTLELGDSALYLCASSLGTSGSETQYFGPGTRLLVL.

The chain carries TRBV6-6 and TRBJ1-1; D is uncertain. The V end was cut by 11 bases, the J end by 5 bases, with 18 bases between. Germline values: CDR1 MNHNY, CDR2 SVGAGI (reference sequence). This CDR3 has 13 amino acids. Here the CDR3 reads CAGLRALGTEAFF. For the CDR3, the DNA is TGTGCCGGACTTCGGGCCCTGGGGACTGAAGCTTTCTTT.

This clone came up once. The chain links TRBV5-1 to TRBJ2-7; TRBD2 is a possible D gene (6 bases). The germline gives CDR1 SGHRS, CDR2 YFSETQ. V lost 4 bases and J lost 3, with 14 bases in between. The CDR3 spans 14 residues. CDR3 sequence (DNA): TGCGCCAGCAGCCCCGGCCGGGAGCTCTACGAGCAGTACTTC. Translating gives CASSPGRELYEQYF.

CDR3 coding DNA: TGTGCCAGCTCCCCCAGGCTAGCGGACCGCAATGAGCAGTTCTTC. The encoded protein is CASSPRLADRNEQFF. The gene calls are TRBV18 and TRBJ2-1, with 7 bases fitting TRBD2. The junction had 11 bases not matched to a gene; V was cut back by 6 bases and J by 6 bases. This CDR3 contains 15 residues. From germline, CDR1 is KGHSH and CDR2 LQKENI.

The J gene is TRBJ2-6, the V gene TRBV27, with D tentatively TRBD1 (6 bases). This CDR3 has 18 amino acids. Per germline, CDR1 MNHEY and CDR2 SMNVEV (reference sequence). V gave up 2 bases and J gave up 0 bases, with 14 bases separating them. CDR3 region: CASSLTEQGPSGANVLTF. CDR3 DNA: TGTGCCAGCAGTTTAACGGAACAGGGACCCTCTGGGGCCAACGTCCTGACTTTC.